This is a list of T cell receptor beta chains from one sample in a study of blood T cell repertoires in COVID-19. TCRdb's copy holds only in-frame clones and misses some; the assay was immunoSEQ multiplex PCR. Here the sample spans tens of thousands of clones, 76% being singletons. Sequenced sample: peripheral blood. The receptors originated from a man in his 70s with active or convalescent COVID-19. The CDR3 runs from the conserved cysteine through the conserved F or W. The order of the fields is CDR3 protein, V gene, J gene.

cdr3_aa: CASRTSGGASADTQYF; v_call: TRBV28; j_call: TRBJ2-3
cdr3_aa: CASSPNPGTRNTGELFF; v_call: TRBV5-1; j_call: TRBJ2-2
cdr3_aa: CASSERQGKTYEQYF; v_call: TRBV11-3; j_call: TRBJ2-7
cdr3_aa: CASRGTLGYEQYF; v_call: TRBV19; j_call: TRBJ2-7
cdr3_aa: CASRSKDRVETQYF; v_call: TRBV12-2; j_call: TRBJ2-5
cdr3_aa: CASSLDRGETQYF; v_call: TRBV5-1; j_call: TRBJ2-5
cdr3_aa: CASSSRGRTNEKLFF; v_call: TRBV9; j_call: TRBJ1-4
cdr3_aa: CASSKTGGDYGYTF; v_call: TRBV7-3; j_call: TRBJ1-2
cdr3_aa: CASSLMGGGQGEQYF; v_call: TRBV7-2; j_call: TRBJ2-7
cdr3_aa: CASSPPGDSSYNEQFF; v_call: TRBV28; j_call: TRBJ2-1
cdr3_aa: CASRTPRGARGYTF; v_call: TRBV6-5; j_call: TRBJ1-2
cdr3_aa: CASTEGRDRGNTEAFF; v_call: TRBV2; j_call: TRBJ1-1
cdr3_aa: CASSVNELSGNTIYF; v_call: TRBV7-9; j_call: TRBJ1-3
cdr3_aa: CAWIGGNSEQYF; v_call: TRBV30; j_call: TRBJ2-7
cdr3_aa: CASSQNRAPDTQYF; v_call: TRBV18; j_call: TRBJ2-3
cdr3_aa: CASSEGQGVETQYF; v_call: TRBV28; j_call: TRBJ2-5
cdr3_aa: CASRMRQGPSYEQYF; v_call: TRBV6-5; j_call: TRBJ2-7
cdr3_aa: CASSQPLGRGNGDEQFF; v_call: TRBV3-1/TRBV3-2; j_call: TRBJ2-1
cdr3_aa: CASSPKSGGPDTQYF; v_call: TRBV7-3; j_call: TRBJ2-3
cdr3_aa: CASSPGQGHGYTF; v_call: TRBV5-1; j_call: TRBJ1-2
cdr3_aa: CASSPYREETQYF; v_call: TRBV5-4; j_call: TRBJ2-5
cdr3_aa: CASSLDTSGGATDTQYF; v_call: TRBV5-8; j_call: TRBJ2-3
cdr3_aa: CASSGTLRQFF; v_call: TRBV7-9; j_call: TRBJ2-1
cdr3_aa: CASSQAGTSGVETQYF; v_call: TRBV3-1/TRBV3-2; j_call: TRBJ2-5
cdr3_aa: CATSGTGMSDTQYF; v_call: TRBV24-1; j_call: TRBJ2-3
cdr3_aa: CASSASPGRTIEKLFF; v_call: TRBV13; j_call: TRBJ1-4